This T cell receptor (beta chain) emerged from a study of T cell responses to AZD1222 COVID-19 vaccine. Study-wide findings and caveats: The peak T cell response came first, and repertoires were sampled only after it. Spike-specific TCRs gained breadth and depth after people received two AZD1222 doses.

Germline lookup yields CDR1 LGHDT and CDR2 YNNKEL (reference sequence). With 0 bases removed from V and 6 bases from J, the gap between germline ends came to 9 bases. The length of the CDR3 is 13 residues. Points on this clone: Its specificity is unknown.

Using immunoSEQ multiplex PCR, the repertoire was profiled, and TCRdb retains in-frame clones only, with some absent. The sample records roughly 30,000 clones, around 78% being singletons. The sequence was collected from an adult who received the AZD1222 COVID-19 vaccine. The rearrangement links TRBV3-1 (or the pseudogene TRBV3-2) to TRBJ2-7; D uncertain. The material sequenced was peripheral blood, taken 28 days after the second AZD1222 dose. In DNA, the CDR3 is TGTGCCAGCAGCCAAGACGCGGTGGGCGAGCAGTACTTC. Protein product: CASSQDAVGEQYF.